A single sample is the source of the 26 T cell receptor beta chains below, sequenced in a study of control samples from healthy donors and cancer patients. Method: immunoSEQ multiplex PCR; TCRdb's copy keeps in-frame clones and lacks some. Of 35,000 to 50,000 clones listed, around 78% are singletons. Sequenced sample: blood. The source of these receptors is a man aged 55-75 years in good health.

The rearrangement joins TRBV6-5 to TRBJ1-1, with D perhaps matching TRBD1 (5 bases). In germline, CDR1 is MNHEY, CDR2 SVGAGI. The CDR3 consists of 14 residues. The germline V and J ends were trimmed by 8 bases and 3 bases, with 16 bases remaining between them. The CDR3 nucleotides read TGTGCCAGCCTCCGTATGGGGGTCCACACTGAAGCTTTCTTT. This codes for CASLRMGVHTEAFF.

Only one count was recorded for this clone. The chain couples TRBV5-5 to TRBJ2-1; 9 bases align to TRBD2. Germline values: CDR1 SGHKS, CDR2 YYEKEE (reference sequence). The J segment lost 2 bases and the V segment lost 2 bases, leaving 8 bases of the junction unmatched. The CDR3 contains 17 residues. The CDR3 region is CASSFRSAGGTYNEQFF. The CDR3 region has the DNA TGTGCCAGCAGCTTTCGATCGGCGGGGGGGACCTACAATGAGCAGTTCTTC.

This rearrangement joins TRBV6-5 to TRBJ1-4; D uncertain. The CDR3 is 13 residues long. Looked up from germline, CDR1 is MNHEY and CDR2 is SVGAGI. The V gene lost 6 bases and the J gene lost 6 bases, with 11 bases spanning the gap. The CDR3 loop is CASRKTNHEKLFF. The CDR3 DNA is TGTGCCAGCAGAAAGACTAATCATGAAAAACTGTTTTTT.

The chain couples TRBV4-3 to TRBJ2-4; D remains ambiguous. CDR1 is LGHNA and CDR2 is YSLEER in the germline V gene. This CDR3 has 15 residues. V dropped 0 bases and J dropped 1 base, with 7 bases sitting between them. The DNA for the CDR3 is TGCGCCAGCAGCCAAGATTTGGGCGCCAAAAACATTCAGTACTTC. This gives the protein CASSQDLGAKNIQYF.

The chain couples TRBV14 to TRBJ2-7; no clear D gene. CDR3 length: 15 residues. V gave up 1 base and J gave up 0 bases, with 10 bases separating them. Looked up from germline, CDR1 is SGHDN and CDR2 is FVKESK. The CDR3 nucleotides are TGTGCCAGCAGCCAAGGCTCGGCCCGCTCCTACGAGCAGTACTTC. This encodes CASSQGSARSYEQYF.

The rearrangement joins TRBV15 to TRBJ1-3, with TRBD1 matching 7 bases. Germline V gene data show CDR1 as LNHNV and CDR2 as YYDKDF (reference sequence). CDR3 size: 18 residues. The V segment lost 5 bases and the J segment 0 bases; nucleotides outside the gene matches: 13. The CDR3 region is CATSHYRDSTRSGNTIYF. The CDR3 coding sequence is TGTGCCACCAGCCACTACCGGGACAGCACCCGCTCTGGAAACACCATATATTTT.

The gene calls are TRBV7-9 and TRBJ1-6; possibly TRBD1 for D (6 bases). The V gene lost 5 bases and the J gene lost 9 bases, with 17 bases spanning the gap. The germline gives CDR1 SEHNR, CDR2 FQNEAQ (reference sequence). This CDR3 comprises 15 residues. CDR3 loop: CASSQDSAFLSPLHF. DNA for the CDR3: TGTGCCAGCAGCCAGGACAGCGCGTTTCTTTCACCCCTCCACTTT.

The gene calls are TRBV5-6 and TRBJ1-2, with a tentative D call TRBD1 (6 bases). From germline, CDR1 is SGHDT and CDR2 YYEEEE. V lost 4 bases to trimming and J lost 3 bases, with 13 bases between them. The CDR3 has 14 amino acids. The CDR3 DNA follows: TGTGCCAGCAGCCACAGGGTATTCCACTATGGCTACACCTTC. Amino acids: CASSHRVFHYGYTF.

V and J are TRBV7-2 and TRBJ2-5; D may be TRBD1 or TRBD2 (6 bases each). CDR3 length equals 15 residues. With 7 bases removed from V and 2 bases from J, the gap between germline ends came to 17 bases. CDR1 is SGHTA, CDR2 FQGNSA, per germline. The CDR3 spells CASILRGLAQETQYF. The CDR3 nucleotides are TGTGCCAGCATCCTTCGGGGGCTTGCACAAGAGACCCAGTACTTC.

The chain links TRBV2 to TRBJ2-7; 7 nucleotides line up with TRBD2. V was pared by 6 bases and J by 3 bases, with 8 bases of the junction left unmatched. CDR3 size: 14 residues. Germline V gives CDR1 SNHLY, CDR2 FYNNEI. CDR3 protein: CASRPGTTHYEQYF. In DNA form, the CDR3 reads TGTGCCAGCAGGCCCGGGACTACCCACTACGAGCAGTACTTC.

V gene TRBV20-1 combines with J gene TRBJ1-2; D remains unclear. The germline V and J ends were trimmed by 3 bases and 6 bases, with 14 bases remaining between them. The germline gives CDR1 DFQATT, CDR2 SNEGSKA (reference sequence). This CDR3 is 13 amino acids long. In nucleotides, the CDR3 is TGCAGTGCTAGTATCAATCGGATGAATGGCTACACCTTC. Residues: CSASINRMNGYTF.

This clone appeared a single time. The CDR3 coding sequence is TGTGCCAGCAGCCCAGCCCCTAGCGGGGGGGCCGGGCAGTTCTTC. Translation: CASSPAPSGGAGQFF. V usage is TRBV11-2 and J usage is TRBJ2-1, with 12 bases identical to TRBD2. This CDR3 contains 15 residues. The trim removed 5 bases at V and 12 bases at J, leaving 11 bases unmatched. Per germline, CDR1 SGHAT and CDR2 FQNNGV.

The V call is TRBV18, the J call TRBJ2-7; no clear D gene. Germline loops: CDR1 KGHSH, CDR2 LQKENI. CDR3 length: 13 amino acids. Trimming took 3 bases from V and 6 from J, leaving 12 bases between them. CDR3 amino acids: CASSPLKGSEQYF. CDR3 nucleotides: TGTGCCAGCTCACCTCTCAAAGGCTCCGAGCAGTACTTC.

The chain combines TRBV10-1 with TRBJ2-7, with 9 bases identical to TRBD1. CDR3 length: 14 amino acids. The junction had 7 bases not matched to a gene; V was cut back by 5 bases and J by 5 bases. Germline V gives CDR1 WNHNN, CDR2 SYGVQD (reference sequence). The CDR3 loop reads CASSTGGAGHEQYF. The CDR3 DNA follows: TGCGCCAGCAGTACAGGGGGCGCAGGGCACGAGCAGTACTTC.

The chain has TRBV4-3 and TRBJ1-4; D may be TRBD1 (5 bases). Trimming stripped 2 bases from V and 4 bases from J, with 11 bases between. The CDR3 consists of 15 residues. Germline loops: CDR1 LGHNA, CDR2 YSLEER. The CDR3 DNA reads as TGCGCCAGCAGCCAAACCAAGGGGTATAATGAAAAACTGTTTTTT. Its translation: CASSQTKGYNEKLFF.

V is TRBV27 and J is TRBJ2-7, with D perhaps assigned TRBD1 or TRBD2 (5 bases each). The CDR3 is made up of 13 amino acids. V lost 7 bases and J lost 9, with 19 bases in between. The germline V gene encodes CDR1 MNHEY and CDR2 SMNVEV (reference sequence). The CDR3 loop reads CASTPRRGDRQYF. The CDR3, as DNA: TGTGCCAGCACCCCGCGAAGGGGAGACAGGCAGTACTTC.

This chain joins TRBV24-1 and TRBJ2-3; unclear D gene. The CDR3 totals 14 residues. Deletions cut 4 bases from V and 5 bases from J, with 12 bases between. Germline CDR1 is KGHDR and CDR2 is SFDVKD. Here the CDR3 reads CATSDPGLEDTQYF. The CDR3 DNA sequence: TGTGCCACCAGTGACCCGGGCTTGGAAGATACGCAGTATTTT.

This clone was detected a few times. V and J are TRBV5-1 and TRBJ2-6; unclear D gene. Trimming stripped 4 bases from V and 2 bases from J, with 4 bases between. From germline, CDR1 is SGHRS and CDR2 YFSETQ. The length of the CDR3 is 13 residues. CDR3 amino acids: CASSLAGANVLTF. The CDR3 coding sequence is TGCGCCAGCAGCCTGGCTGGGGCCAACGTCCTGACTTTC.

CDR3 residues: CASSEQSSGNTIYF. In DNA form, the CDR3 reads TGTGCCAGCAGTGAACAGAGCTCTGGAAACACCATATATTTT. The chain recombines TRBV2 with TRBJ1-3; D is undetermined. Germline CDR1 SNHLY, CDR2 FYNNEI. This CDR3 comprises 14 residues. The V end lost 2 bases, the J end lost 0 bases, and 5 bases lay between the germline ends.

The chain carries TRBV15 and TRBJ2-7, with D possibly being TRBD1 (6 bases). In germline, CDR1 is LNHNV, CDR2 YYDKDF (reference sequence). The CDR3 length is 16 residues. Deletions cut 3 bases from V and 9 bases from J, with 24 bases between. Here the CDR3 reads CATSSGTGTSSNVQYF. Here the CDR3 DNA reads TGTGCCACCAGCAGTGGAACCGGGACATCTTCGAATGTGCAGTACTTC.

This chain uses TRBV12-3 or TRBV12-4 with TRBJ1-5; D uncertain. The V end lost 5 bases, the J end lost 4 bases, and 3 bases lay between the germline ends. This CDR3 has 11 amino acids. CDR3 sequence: CASSRNQPQHF. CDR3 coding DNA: TGTGCCAGCAGTCGAAATCAGCCCCAGCATTTT.

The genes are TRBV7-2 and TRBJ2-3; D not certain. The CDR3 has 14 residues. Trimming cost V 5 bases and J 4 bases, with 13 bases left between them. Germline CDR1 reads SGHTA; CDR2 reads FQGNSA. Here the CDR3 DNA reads TGTGCCAGCAGCACCCGGGTCGGCCCAGATACGCAGTATTTT. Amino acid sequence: CASSTRVGPDTQYF.

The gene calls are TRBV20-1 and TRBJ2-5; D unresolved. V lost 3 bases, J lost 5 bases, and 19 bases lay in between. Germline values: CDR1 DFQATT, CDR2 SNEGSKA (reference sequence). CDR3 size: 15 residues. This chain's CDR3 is CSASIPGSRRETQYF. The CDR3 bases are TGCAGTGCTAGTATCCCGGGCTCCCGACGGGAGACCCAGTACTTC.

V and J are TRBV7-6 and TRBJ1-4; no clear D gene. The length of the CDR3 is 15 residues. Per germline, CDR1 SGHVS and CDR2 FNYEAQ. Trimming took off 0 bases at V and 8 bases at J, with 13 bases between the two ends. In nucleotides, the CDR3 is TGTGCCAGCAGCTTAGCGATCCCCCCGCGGGAAAAACTGTTTTTT. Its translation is CASSLAIPPREKLFF. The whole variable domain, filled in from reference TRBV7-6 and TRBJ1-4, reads GAGVSQSPRYKVTKRGQDVALRCDPISGHVSLYWYRQALGQGPEFLTYFNYEAQQDKSGLPNDRFSAERPEGSISTLTIQRTEQRDSAMYRCASSLAIPPREKLFFGSGTQLSVL.

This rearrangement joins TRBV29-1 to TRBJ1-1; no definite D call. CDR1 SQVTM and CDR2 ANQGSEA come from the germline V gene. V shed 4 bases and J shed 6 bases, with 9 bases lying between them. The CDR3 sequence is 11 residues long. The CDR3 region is CSVVSGAEAFF. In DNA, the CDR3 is TGCAGCGTTGTTAGCGGGGCTGAAGCTTTCTTT.

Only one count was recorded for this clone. DNA for the CDR3: TGTGCCAGCAGGACTCCCTACAATGAGCAGTTCTTC. Amino acids: CASRTPYNEQFF. V gene TRBV7-8 combines with J gene TRBJ2-1, with D uncertain. This CDR3 spans 12 amino acids. Germline V gene data show CDR1 as SGHVS and CDR2 as FQNEAQ. V was shortened by 6 bases and J by 2 bases, with 5 bases between the two germline ends.